This T cell receptor (beta chain) originates from a study of shared clonotypes between healthy human individuals. None of the donors, who were healthy HIV-negative adults, had recently had acute infections or vaccinations. Every one of the donors was a Caucasian adult that lived in Nashville, Tennessee. In germline, CDR1 is SGDLS, CDR2 YYNGEE. The CDR3 covers 16 residues. The V end lost 4 bases, the J end lost 1 base, and 18 bases lay between the germline ends. Genomic DNA (from each subset) was split evenly across several immunoSEQ plates. Data came from immunoSEQ multiplex PCR; TCRdb stores just in-frame clones and leaves some out. The data show about 480,000 clones, less than 85% seen once.

The source material was PBMCs. The chain recombines TRBV9 with TRBJ2-7; D remains unclear. The clonotype comes from a middle-aged woman in good health. Some clones in this sample may be carry-over from other donors' samples. The CDR3 here is CASSPGIGGKSYEQYF. In DNA form, the CDR3 reads TGTGCCAGCAGCCCCGGAATTGGCGGCAAATCCTACGAGCAGTACTTC.